Reported below is one T cell receptor beta chain. Its cognate antigen is unknown. These data come from a study of cytomegalovirus exposure and HLA in healthy donors. The data were produced by immunoSEQ multiplex PCR, yet TCRdb's version contains in-frame clones alone and is incomplete. The repertoire holds more than 110,000 clones, just under 85% seen once, with approximately 1.4% in the top ten. Germline CDR1 MNHNY, CDR2 SVGAGI (reference sequence). The CDR3 is made up of 14 amino acids. J lost 5 bases, V lost 7 bases, and 7 bases had no gene match. Findings of the study overall: The majority of TCR sequences were rare, yet some public TCRs appeared in many donors. According to a later analysis, TCR clusters from the first cohort tended to co-occur in the 110 or so validation repertoires. Listed as cytomegalovirus-associated were over 150 TCR beta chains. The authors confirmed in vitro that a few CMV-associated chains were specific for CMV antigens.

The chain carries TRBV6-6 and TRBJ2-1; 8 bases align to TRBD2. The specimen was PBMCs. This clonotype was sampled from a woman in her 30s in good health and CMV-seronegative. The DNA of the CDR3 is TGTGCCAGCACCGGGAGGGCGGATAACAATGAGCAGTTCTTC. As protein: CASTGRADNNEQFF.